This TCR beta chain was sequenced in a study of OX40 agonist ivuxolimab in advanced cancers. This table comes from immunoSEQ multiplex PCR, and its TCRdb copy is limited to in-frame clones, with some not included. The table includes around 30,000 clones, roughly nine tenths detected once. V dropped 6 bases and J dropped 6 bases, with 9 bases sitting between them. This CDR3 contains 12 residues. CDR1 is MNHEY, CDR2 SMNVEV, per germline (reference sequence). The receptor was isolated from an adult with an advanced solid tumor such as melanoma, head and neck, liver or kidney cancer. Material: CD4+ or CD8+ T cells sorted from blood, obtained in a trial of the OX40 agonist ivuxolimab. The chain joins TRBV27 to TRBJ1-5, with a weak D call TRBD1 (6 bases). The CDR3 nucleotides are TGTGCCAGCAGACAGGGAGGTCAGCCCCAGCATTTT. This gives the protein CASRQGGQPQHF.